This paragraph reports one TCR beta chain. The antigen is unknown. CDR3 length: 15 residues. CDR1 and CDR2 from the germline V gene are LGHDT and YNNKEL (reference sequence). V was trimmed by 5 bases and J by 4 bases, leaving 17 bases between them. This entry is derived from a study of response to subunit inactivated influenza vaccine. Overall study findings and caveats: After each seasonal influenza vaccination, few new T cells are recruited, the authors suggested.

Via MiXCR, TCRdb re-called the RT-PCR reads, giving one row per CDR3 protein. The sample has about 780,000 distinct CDR3 sequences; 18% are singletons. The receptor was derived from a man over 45 who received an inactivated influenza vaccine. The chain joins TRBV3-1 to TRBJ1-1; D remains ambiguous. The sample was PBMCs from blood, taken more than 4 days after vaccination. The DNA for the CDR3 is TGTGCCAGCAGCTTCCTGGGCGGGTCGCTCACTGAAGCTTTCTTT. It is translated as CASSFLGGSLTEAFF.